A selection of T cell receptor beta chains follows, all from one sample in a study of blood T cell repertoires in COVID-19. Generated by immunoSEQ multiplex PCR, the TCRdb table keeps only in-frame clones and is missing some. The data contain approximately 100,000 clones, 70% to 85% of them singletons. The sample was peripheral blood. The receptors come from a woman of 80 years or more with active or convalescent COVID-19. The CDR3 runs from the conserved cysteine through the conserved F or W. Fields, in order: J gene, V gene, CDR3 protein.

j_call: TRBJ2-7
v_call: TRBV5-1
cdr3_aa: CASSTGGLAGVIYEQYF

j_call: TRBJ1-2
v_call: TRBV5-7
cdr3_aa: CASSLSTMGRADGYTF

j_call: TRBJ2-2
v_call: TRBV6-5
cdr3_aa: CASQTGANTGELFF

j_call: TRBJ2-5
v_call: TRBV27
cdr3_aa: CASSAQTPRETQYF

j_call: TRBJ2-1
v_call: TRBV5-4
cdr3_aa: CASSLIAGADNEQFF

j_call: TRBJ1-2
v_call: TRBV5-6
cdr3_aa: CASSAGTVYGYTF

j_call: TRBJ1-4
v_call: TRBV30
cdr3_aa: CAGGAGHRQINEKLFF

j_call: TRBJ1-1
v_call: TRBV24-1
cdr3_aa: CATSVFPGQGIRRKTEAFF

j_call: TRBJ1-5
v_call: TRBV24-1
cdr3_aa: CATSDKGARNQPQHF

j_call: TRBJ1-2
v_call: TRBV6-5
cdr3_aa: CASSQAGQGDNGYTF

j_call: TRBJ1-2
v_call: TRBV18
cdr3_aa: CASSPPTPGSYGYTF

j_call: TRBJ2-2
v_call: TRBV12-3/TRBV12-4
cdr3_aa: CASRRSGELFF

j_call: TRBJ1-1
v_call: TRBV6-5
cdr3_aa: CASSFSENTEAFF

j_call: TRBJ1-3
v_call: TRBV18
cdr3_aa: CASSPTGTGIGNTIYF

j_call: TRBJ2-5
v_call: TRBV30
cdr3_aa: CAWSLQGAGKTQYF

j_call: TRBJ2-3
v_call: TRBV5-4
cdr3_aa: CASSLPGLATGGTHTDTQYF

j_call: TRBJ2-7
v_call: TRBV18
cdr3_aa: CASSPPPMAVSYEQYF

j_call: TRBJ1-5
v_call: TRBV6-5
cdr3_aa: CASSSRNQPQHF

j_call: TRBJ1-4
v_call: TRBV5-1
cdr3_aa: CASSSQGVLHEKLFF

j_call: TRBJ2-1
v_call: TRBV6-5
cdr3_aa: CASRLAGNDEQFF

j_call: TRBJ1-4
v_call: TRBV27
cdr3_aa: CASSLSLPEATNEKLFF

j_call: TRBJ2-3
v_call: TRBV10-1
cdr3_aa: CASSLGGASDTQYF

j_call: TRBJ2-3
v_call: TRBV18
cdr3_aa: CASSYYTDTQYF

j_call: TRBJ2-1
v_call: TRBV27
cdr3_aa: CASRQGLTLLGNEQFF

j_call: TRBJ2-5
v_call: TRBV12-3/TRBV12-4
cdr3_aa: CASSFKETQYF

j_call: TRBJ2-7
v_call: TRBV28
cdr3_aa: CASSSPGTVSYEQYF

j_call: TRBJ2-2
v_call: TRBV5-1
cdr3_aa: CASSLGTRMDTGELFF

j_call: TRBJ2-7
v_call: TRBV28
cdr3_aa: CASNRPGERNEQYF

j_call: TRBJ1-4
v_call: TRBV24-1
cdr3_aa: CATSRGSGEKLFF

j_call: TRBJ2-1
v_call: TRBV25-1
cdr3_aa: CASSEGTGAGHEQFF

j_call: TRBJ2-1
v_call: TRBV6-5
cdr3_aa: CASSSALAGVNEQFF